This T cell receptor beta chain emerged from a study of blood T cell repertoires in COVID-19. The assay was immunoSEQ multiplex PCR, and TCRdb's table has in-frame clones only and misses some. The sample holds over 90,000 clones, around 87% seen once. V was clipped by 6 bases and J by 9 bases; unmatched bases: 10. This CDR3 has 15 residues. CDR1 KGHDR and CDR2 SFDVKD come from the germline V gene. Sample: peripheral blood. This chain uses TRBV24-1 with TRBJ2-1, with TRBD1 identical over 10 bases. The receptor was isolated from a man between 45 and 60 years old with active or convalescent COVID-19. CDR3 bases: TGTGCCACCAGTCCTACCGGGACAGGGGTGGTTGAGCAGTTCTTC. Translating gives CATSPTGTGVVEQFF.